This entry features one TCR beta chain sequence. The antigen is not known. The V and J ends lost 3 bases and 4 bases respectively, with 18 bases between them. This CDR3 comprises 16 residues. Germline CDR1 is LNHDA and CDR2 is SQIVND (reference sequence). Described time point: week 11, during vaccination. Mutant IDH1 20-mer peptide, at 300 ug, made up each vaccine dose, with topical imiquimod. These data originate in a study of a mutant IDH1 vaccine in newly diagnosed glioma. Study summary: Patients received eight vaccinations in weeks 1, 3, 5, 7, 11, 15, 19, 23. Previous treatment comprised radiotherapy, temozolomide, or both, mostly both. Vaccines began 4-6 weeks after radiotherapy alone, or with temozolomide cycles.

Clones were sequenced by immunoSEQ multiplex PCR, and TCRdb holds only the in-frame ones, with some missing. The sample has about 60,000 clones; roughly 80% are singletons. Sequencing used PBMCs, obtained from a glioma patient whose treatment included an IDH1 peptide vaccine. This clonotype was obtained from a man aged 30 to 39 with glioma. This chain uses TRBV19 with TRBJ1-1; D is perhaps TRBD1 (6 bases). This chain's CDR3 is CASSIFSGGESTEAFF. The CDR3 coding sequence is TGTGCCAGTAGTATTTTCAGCGGGGGCGAGAGCACTGAAGCTTTCTTT.